This passage covers 16 T cell receptor beta chains from one sample sequenced in a study of beta chain features in type 1 diabetes. All of the isolated RNA was reverse transcribed, so expressed TCRB transcripts were sequenced. Assay used: immunoSEQ multiplex PCR; TCRdb lists only in-frame clones, some missing. The sample lists 500,000 to 700,000 clones, less than 20% occurring once. The sample was naive CD4+ T cells from blood. All receptors come from a man aged 18 to 29 in good health.

This clone was seen only a few times. The V gene is TRBV7-2, the J gene TRBJ1-1; TRBD1 agrees at 8 bases. V shed 5 bases, J shed 7 bases, and the junction held 6 bases outside the gene matches. This CDR3 spans 13 amino acids. Germline lookup yields CDR1 SGHTA and CDR2 FQGNSA. In DNA form, the CDR3 reads TGTGCCAGCAGCCGTGGGACAGGACTTGAAGCTTTCTTT. Translated, it gives CASSRGTGLEAFF.

This clone was seen only a few times. The V call is TRBV5-1, the J call TRBJ2-3; the match to TRBD1 covers 10 bases. CDR3 size: 16 residues. Germline CDR1 reads SGHRS; CDR2 reads YFSETQ. V shed 4 bases and J 2 bases; nucleotides not matched to a gene: 7. The CDR3 is CASSLRTGGNTDTQYF. The DNA for the CDR3 is TGCGCCAGCAGCCTCCGGACAGGGGGGAACACAGATACGCAGTATTTT. Supplemented by reference TRBV5-1 and TRBJ2-3, the full variable domain reads KAGVTQTPRYLIKTRGQQVTLSCSPISGHRSVSWYQQTPGQGLQFLFEYFSETQRNKGNFPGRFSGRQFSNSRSEMNVSTLELGDSALYLCASSLRTGGNTDTQYFGPGTRLTVL.

This clone was observed a handful of times. The same CDR3 is also encoded by other DNA sequences in this sample. The chain has TRBV18 and TRBJ1-1, with D possibly being TRBD1 (5 bases). The CDR3 runs to 13 residues. V lost 3 bases to trimming and J lost 1 base, with 6 bases between them. Germline-derived CDR1 and CDR2 are KGHSH and LQKENI. CDR3 region: CASSPQGNTEAFF. CDR3 DNA: TGTGCCAGCTCACCTCAGGGGAACACTGAAGCTTTCTTT. Supplemented by reference TRBV18 and TRBJ1-1, the full variable domain reads NAGVMQNPRHLVRRRGQEARLRCSPMKGHSHVYWYRQLPEEGLKFMVYLQKENIIDESGMPKERFSAEFPKEGPSILRIQQVVRGDSAAYFCASSPQGNTEAFFGQGTRLTVV.

The chain links TRBV9 to TRBJ2-4; 8 nucleotides line up with TRBD1. CDR1 SGDLS and CDR2 YYNGEE come from the germline V gene. V trimming: 2 bases; J trimming: 1 base; junction bases outside the gene matches: 2. The length of the CDR3 is 15 residues. The DNA for the CDR3 is TGTGCCAGCAGCGTGGGGGACAGGGCCAAAAACATTCAGTACTTC. It codes for CASSVGDRAKNIQYF.

V gene TRBV6-6 combines with J gene TRBJ2-3; TRBD1 aligns across 7 bases. Germline CDR1 MNHNY, CDR2 SVGAGI (reference sequence). The trim removed 8 bases at V and 1 base at J, leaving 6 bases unmatched. This CDR3 has 14 residues. CDR3 coding DNA: TGTGCCAGCGCCCCAGGACAGGGCACAGATACGCAGTATTTT. Protein: CASAPGQGTDTQYF.

This clone was seen a few times. Relative to the germline gene, one junction end is altered; a read error may explain this. The chain joins TRBV20-1 to TRBJ1-1; 7 bases fit TRBD1. This CDR3 has 11 residues. The germline V gene encodes CDR1 DFQATT and CDR2 SNEGSKA (reference sequence). The CDR3 bases are TGCAGTGCTCAGACAGGGTCCCTTATTATCTTT. Translating it yields CSAQTGSLIIF.

This clone was observed a handful of times. The gene calls are TRBV28 and TRBJ2-2; 8 nucleotides agree with TRBD1. The CDR3 has 14 amino acids. Trimming took 8 bases from V and 6 from J; bases not matched to a gene: 8. Germline values: CDR1 MDHEN, CDR2 SYDVKM. CDR3 sequence: CASSTGARPGELFF. CDR3 in DNA: TGTGCCAGCTCGACAGGGGCCCGCCCCGGGGAGCTGTTTTTT.

The genes are TRBV18 and TRBJ1-2, with TRBD1 identical over 7 bases. This CDR3 region has 14 residues. Germline-derived CDR1 and CDR2 are KGHSH and LQKENI. J lost 8 bases, V lost 6 bases, and 12 bases had no gene match. The CDR3 DNA follows: TGTGCCAGCTCCCCTGGGGAGGGGGCAGGAGGCTACACCTTC. The encoded protein is CASSPGEGAGGYTF.

This clone was counted between two and nine times. V gene TRBV9 combines with J gene TRBJ1-1; D is ambiguous. V shed 1 base and J shed 1 base, with 8 bases lying between them. Germline assignment: CDR1 SGDLS and CDR2 YYNGEE. The CDR3 length is 14 residues. CDR3 protein: CASSVRSGNTEAFF. The CDR3 coding sequence is TGTGCCAGCAGCGTACGCTCTGGGAACACTGAAGCTTTCTTT.

V gene TRBV5-1 combines with J gene TRBJ1-1; possibly TRBD1 for D (5 bases). CDR3 length: 15 residues. Germline V gives CDR1 SGHRS, CDR2 YFSETQ. The V gene lost 1 base and the J gene lost 5 bases, with 15 bases spanning the gap. This CDR3 is CASSLRGPWGTEAFF. The CDR3 DNA reads as TGCGCCAGCAGCTTGAGGGGCCCCTGGGGGACTGAAGCTTTCTTT.

The chain employs TRBV7-9 and TRBJ2-5, with 12 bases lining up with TRBD1. V dropped 5 bases and J dropped 5; count of bases not matched to a gene: 9. Germline CDR1 and CDR2: SEHNR and FQNEAQ (reference sequence). This CDR3 region has 16 residues. CDR3 amino acids: CASSVGTGGFSETQYF. Here the CDR3 DNA reads TGTGCCAGCAGCGTCGGGACAGGGGGCTTCAGCGAGACCCAGTACTTC. The variable domain in full, completed from reference TRBV7-9 and TRBJ2-5, reads DTGVSQNPRHKITKRGQNVTFRCDPISEHNRLYWYRQTLGQGPEFLTYFQNEAQLEKSRLLSDRFSAERPKGSFSTLEIQRTEQGDSAMYLCASSVGTGGFSETQYFGPGTRLLVL.

This clone was recorded once. The chain joins TRBV30 to TRBJ1-3; no firm D call. The germline V and J ends were trimmed by 2 bases and 0 bases, with 14 bases remaining between them. The CDR3 loop spans 16 amino acids. From germline, CDR1 is GTSNPN and CDR2 SVGIG (reference sequence). The CDR3 coding sequence is TGTGCCTGGAGTCGTGAAGGACGATTCTCTGGAAACACCATATATTTT. Translating it yields CAWSREGRFSGNTIYF.

V gene TRBV5-4 combines with J gene TRBJ2-1, with D maybe TRBD1 (5 bases). Germline CDR1 reads SGHNT; CDR2 reads YYREEE (reference sequence). This CDR3 is built from 15 residues. V lost 0 bases and J lost 4, with 11 bases in between. The CDR3 bases are TGTGCCAGCAGCTTGGGTCAGGGTAGTTACAATGAGCAGTTCTTC. This translates into CASSLGQGSYNEQFF.

A few counts support this clone. The rearrangement links TRBV19 to TRBJ1-1; weak D call: TRBD1 (5 bases). CDR1 and CDR2 from the germline V gene are LNHDA and SQIVND (reference sequence). V shed 5 bases and J shed 8 bases, with 18 bases lying between them. The CDR3 loop spans 14 amino acids. The CDR3 sequence: CASSFAQGRQEAFF. As DNA, the CDR3 is TGTGCCAGTAGTTTCGCGCAAGGACGACAGGAAGCTTTCTTT.

This clone was observed a few times. The rearrangement uses TRBV6-6 and TRBJ2-1; no reliable D call. The germline V gene encodes CDR1 MNHNY and CDR2 SVGAGI (reference sequence). The CDR3 is 13 residues long. The V end was cut by 2 bases, the J end by 10 bases, with 12 bases between. The CDR3 bases are TGTGCCAGCAGTTACCCGTTGTCGGGCGAGCAGTTCTTC. It encodes CASSYPLSGEQFF.

This clone was seen more than once but under ten times. The rearrangement links TRBV28 to TRBJ1-5; 12 nucleotides agree with TRBD1. The CDR3 spans 17 residues. After removal of 6 bases from V and 4 bases from J, the junction contained 10 bases not matched to a gene. From germline, CDR1 is MDHEN and CDR2 SYDVKM. Here the CDR3 DNA reads TGTGCCAGCAGGCCGGGACAGGGGGCGCTTGGGAATCAGCCCCAGCATTTT. It is translated as CASRPGQGALGNQPQHF.